This TCR beta chain was identified in a study of blood T cell repertoires in COVID-19. At the level of the study: The origin of the acute and convalescent COVID-19 samples was the United States, Italy and Spain.

Using immunoSEQ multiplex PCR, the repertoire was profiled, and TCRdb retains in-frame clones only, with some absent. The sample has roughly 280,000 clones; about nine tenths are singletons. This clone was observed once. Researchers sorted participants into cohorts using their self-reported clinical history. Recovered status applied to Cohort 3 donors who had two consecutive negative PCRs. It also applied to those with clearance or with symptom resolution. This CDR3 has 15 amino acids. Trimming pared 5 bases from V and 1 base from J, leaving 14 bases between. CDR1 SGHTA and CDR2 FQGTGA come from the germline V gene.

Sequencing was done on a sample of PBMCs or T cells enriched from blood (not recorded which). The receptor's source is a woman aged 45-65 years who had recovered from COVID-19. This chain joins TRBV7-3 and TRBJ1-2, with D possibly TRBD1 on 6 matching bases. The CDR3 bases are TGTGCCAGCAGCCCAAAGACAGGAGATAACTATGGCTACACCTTC. Protein product: CASSPKTGDNYGYTF.